The clone carrying this T cell receptor (beta chain) has just one count. Its matching antigen is unknown. The data stem from a study of monozygotic twins with cystic fibrosis. CDR3 size: 16 residues. Per the germline V gene, CDR1 is SNHLY and CDR2 is FYNNEI. Trimming cost V 3 bases and J 5 bases; bases outside gene matches: 7. Study-wide points: The repertoire was suggested to be naive-dominated, clonality median approximately 0.009.

Assay used: immunoSEQ multiplex PCR; TCRdb lists only in-frame clones, some missing. This table has tens of thousands of clones, approximately 80% appearing once. The chain links TRBV2 to TRBJ2-2; 9 bases fit TRBD2. Sequenced material: blood. The clonotype comes from a girl aged 2 to 10 with cystic fibrosis. This chain's CDR3 is CASSDRLAGITGELFF. CDR3 coding DNA: TGTGCCAGCAGTGATCGCCTAGCGGGGATTACCGGGGAGCTGTTTTTT.